This T cell receptor (beta chain) came from a study of identical twins. Healthy Caucasians were all of the donors. V was cut by 5 bases and J by 0 bases, with 13 bases left in between. The CDR3 is 14 residues long. The germline gives CDR1 SQVTM, CDR2 ANQGSEA. A universal primer site was created by template switching, with the cDNA bearing unique molecular identifiers. Each CDR3 protein is one row after TCRdb ran MiXCR on the 5' RACE reads. This sample yields roughly 1,500,000 distinct CDR3 sequences, of which less than 35% are seen a single time; approximately 0.25% belongs to the top ten. This sequence joins TRBV29-1 and TRBJ1-1; TRBD1 is a possible D gene (6 bases). Specimen: cord blood. The receptor comes from a newborn girl in good health. The CDR3 DNA is TGCAGCGTTATAGGACAGCCCATGAACACTGAAGCTTTCTTT. It specifies CSVIGQPMNTEAFF.